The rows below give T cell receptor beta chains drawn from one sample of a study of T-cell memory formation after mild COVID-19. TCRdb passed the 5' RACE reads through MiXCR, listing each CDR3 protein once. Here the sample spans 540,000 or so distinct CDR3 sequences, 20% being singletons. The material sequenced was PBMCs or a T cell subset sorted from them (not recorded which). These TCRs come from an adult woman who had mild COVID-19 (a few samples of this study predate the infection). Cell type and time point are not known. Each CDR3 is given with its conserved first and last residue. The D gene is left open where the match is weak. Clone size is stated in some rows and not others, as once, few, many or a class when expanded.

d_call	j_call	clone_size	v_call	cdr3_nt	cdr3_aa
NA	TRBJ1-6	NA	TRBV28	TGTGCCGGACCCCTGGTTTGGGTAAATTCACCCCTCCACTTT	CAGPLVWVNSPLHF
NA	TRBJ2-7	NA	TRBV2	TGTGCCAGCAGTGGGAGGACTATACGTATCAGGGAGCAGTACTTC	CASSGRTIRIREQYF
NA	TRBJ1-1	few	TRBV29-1	TGCAGCGTTGAAAGACAGCCGTTCTCTGCTGAAGCTTTCTTT	CSVERQPFSAEAFF
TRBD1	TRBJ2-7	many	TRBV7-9	TGTGCCAGCAGCCCGGAAGGACAGGGGAACGAGCAGTACTTC	CASSPEGQGNEQYF
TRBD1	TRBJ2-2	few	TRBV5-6	TGTGCCAGCAGCTACACAGGGGTGAGCACCGGGGAGCTGTTTTTT	CASSYTGVSTGELFF
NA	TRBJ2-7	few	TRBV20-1	TGCAGTGCTAGATCCACGCAGGGCGCCTACGAGCAGTACTTC	CSARSTQGAYEQYF
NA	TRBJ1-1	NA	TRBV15	TGTGCCACCAGCAGGGTTCGGGGATACACTGAAGCTTTCTTT	CATSRVRGYTEAFF
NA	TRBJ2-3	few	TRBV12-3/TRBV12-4	TGTGCCAGCAGACAGGGCAGAGATACGCAGTATTTT	CASRQGRDTQYF
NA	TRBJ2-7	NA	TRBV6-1	TGTGCCAGCGGATACAAAGCCTACGAGCAGTACTTC	CASGYKAYEQYF
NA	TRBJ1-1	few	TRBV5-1	TGCGCCAGCAGCTTGACCTCAACAGGGCCCAACACTGAAGCTTTCTTT	CASSLTSTGPNTEAFF
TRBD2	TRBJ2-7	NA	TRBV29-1	TGCAGCGTGGGGAGCGGGAGGTATTCCTACGAGCAGTACTTC	CSVGSGRYSYEQYF
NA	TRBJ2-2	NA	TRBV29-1	TGCAGCGTTGAATGGCCGACGAACACCGGGGAGCTGTTTTTT	CSVEWPTNTGELFF
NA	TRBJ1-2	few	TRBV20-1	TGCAGTGCTAGAGATGTTGGCAGGGACTATGGCTACACCTTC	CSARDVGRDYGYTF
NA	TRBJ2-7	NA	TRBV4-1	TGCGCCAGCAGCCCCTTCAATAGGTACGAGCAGTACTTC	CASSPFNRYEQYF
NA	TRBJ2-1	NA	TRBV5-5	TGTGCCAGCAGCTTGGATCTATACTCCTACAATGAGCAGTTCTTC	CASSLDLYSYNEQFF
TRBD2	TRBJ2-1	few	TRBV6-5	TGTGCCGTAGCGGGACACCAGTCCTACAATGAGCAGTTCTTC	CAVAGHQSYNEQFF
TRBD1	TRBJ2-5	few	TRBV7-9	TGTGCCAGCAGCTTTACTTGGGACAGGCAGGAAGAGACCCAGTACTTC	CASSFTWDRQEETQYF
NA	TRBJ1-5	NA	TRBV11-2	TGTGCCAGCAGCTTAGATGGCGGCAGGGCTCAGGACAATAGCAATCAGCCCCAGCATTTT	CASSLDGGRAQDNSNQPQHF
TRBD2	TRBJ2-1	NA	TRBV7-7	TGTGCTAGCAGCTTAGGAACTAGCGGGACTCTCAATGAGCAGTTCTTC	CASSLGTSGTLNEQFF
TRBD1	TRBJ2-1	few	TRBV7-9	TGTGCCAGCAGCTTAGGGATCCTCCACCGGGACAGGGGCCGCAGGAGCTCCTACAATGAGCAGTTCTTC	CASSLGILHRDRGRRSSYNEQFF
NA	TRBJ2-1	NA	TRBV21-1	TGTGCCAGCAATACCGGGACACCCCTGAGGAATGAGCAGTTCTTC	CASNTGTPLRNEQFF
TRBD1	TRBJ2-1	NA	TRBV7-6	TGTGCCAGCAGCCCCTCGGGACAGGGGCTATACAATGAGCAGTTCTTC	CASSPSGQGLYNEQFF
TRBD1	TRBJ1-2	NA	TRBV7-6	TGTGCCAGCAGCTTAGCGGGGACAGGGTATTATGGCTACACCTTC	CASSLAGTGYYGYTF
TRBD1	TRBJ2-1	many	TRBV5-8	TGTGCCAGCAGCTTGGGACAGGGAACCTACAATGAGCAGTTCTTC	CASSLGQGTYNEQFF
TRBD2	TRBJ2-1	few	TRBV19	TGTGCCAGTAGTATCGGCCTAGCGGCCTACAATGAGCAGTTCTTC	CASSIGLAAYNEQFF
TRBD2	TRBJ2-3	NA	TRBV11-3	TGTGCCAGCAGCCGGACGGGAGGGGTCACAGATACGCAGTATTTT	CASSRTGGVTDTQYF
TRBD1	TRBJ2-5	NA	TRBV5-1	TGCGCCAGCAGCTTGGGAGGACAGGGGTTAGAGACCCAGTACTTC	CASSLGGQGLETQYF
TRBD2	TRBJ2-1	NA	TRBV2	TGTGCCAGCAGGTTGCTAGCGGGGTTATACAATGAGCAGTTCTTC	CASRLLAGLYNEQFF
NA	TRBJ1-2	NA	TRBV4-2	TGTGCCAGCAGCCAAGAGGGGGGGCAAGACTATGGCTACACCTTC	CASSQEGGQDYGYTF
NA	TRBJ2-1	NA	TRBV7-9	TGTGCCAGCAGCTCAGAAACCTACAATGAGCAGTTCTTC	CASSSETYNEQFF
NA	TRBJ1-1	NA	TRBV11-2	TGTGCCAGCAGCTTAGGGTACAGGGTCGAGTGGATGAACACTGAAGCTTTCTTT	CASSLGYRVEWMNTEAFF
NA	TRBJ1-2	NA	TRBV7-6	TGTGCCAGCAGCTCGCCGGATTGGGGAGGCTACACCTTC	CASSSPDWGGYTF
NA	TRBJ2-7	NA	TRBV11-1	TGTGCCAGCAGCCCGCACCGGGACGGTACCTACGAGCAGTACTTC	CASSPHRDGTYEQYF
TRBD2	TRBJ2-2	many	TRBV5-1	TGCGCCAGCAGCGGACTAGCGAACACCGGGGAGCTGTTTTTT	CASSGLANTGELFF
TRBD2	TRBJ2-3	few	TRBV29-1	TGCAGCGTGACCCTCGGACTAGCGGGAGACGGAGATACGCAGTATTTT	CSVTLGLAGDGDTQYF
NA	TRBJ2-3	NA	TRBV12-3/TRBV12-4	TGTGCCAGCAGTTTAATGGGTGGGGCAGATACGCAGTATTTT	CASSLMGGADTQYF
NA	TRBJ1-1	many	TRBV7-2	TGTGCCAGCAGCGAAAACACTGAAGCTTTCTTT	CASSENTEAFF
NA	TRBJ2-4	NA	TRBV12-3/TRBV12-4	TGTGCCAGCAGTCCGGGTGGGATCGGCATTCAGTACTTC	CASSPGGIGIQYF
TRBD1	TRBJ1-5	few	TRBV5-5	TGTGCCAGCAGCTGGACAGGGGATAGTCAGCCCCAGCATTTT	CASSWTGDSQPQHF
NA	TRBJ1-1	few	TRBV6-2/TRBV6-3	TGTGCCAGCAGTTATTGGGCGAACACTGAAGCTTTCTTT	CASSYWANTEAFF
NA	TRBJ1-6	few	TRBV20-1	TGCAGGAAGGGGGGATTCAATTCACCCCTCCACTTT	CRKGGFNSPLHF
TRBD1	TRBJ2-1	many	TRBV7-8	TGTGCCAGCAGCTTAGAGGGACAGGTTTCCTACAATGAGCAGTTCTTC	CASSLEGQVSYNEQFF
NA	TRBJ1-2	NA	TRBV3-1	TGTGCCAGCAGCCAAGGAGCCGGGGACTATGGCTACACCTTC	CASSQGAGDYGYTF
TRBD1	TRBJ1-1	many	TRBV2	TGTGCCAGCAGTGCGCAGGGACAGGTTGGGGAAGCTTTCTTT	CASSAQGQVGEAFF
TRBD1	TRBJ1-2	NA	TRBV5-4	TGTGCCAGCAGCAACACCCAGGGAGGGGGCATCTTC	CASSNTQGGGIF
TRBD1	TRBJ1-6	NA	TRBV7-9	TGTGCCAGCAGCCGGATCAGGGGGGGACAGCAAAATTCACCCCTCCACTTT	CASSRIRGGQQNSPLHF
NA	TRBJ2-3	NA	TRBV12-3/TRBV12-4	TGTGCCAGCAGTTTAGCGCTGGCTAGAGGCACAGATACGCAGTATTTT	CASSLALARGTDTQYF
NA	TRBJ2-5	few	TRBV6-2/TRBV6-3	TGTGCCAGCAGTACAACGGGACCACAAGAGACCCAGTACTTC	CASSTTGPQETQYF
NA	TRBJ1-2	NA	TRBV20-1	TGCAGTGCTCGCCAAACACAGGGTAGCAGAAATGGCTACACCTTC	CSARQTQGSRNGYTF
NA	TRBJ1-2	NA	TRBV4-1	TGCGCCAGCAGCCAAGATCTTATTGGCCAGGGGCGGAGAGGCTACACCTTC	CASSQDLIGQGRRGYTF
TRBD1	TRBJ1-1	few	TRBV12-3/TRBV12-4	TGTGCCAGCAGACCTGTAGACAGGGGGCCGAACACTGAAGCTTTCTTT	CASRPVDRGPNTEAFF
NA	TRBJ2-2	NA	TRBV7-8	TGTGCCAGCAGCTTACAAGACACCGGGGAGCTGTTTTTT	CASSLQDTGELFF
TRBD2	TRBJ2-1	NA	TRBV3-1	TGTGCCAGCAGATTTGAGGGACTAGCGTTTAACAATGAGCAGTTCTTC	CASRFEGLAFNNEQFF
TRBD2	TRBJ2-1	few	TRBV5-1	TGCGCCAGCAGCCCCCGACTAGCGGGGGGTAAGGATGAGCAGTTCTTC	CASSPRLAGGKDEQFF
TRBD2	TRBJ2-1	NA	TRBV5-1	TGCGCCAGCAGCTATCTGGAGCGGGAAGTGAATGAGCAGTTCTTC	CASSYLEREVNEQFF
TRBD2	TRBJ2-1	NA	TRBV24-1	TGTGCCACCAGTGGAACGGGAGGGTCCGGTGAGCAGTTCTTC	CATSGTGGSGEQFF
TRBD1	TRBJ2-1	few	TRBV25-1	TGTGCCAGGGTTGAGGGGGCCCCCTGGAATGAGCAGTTCTTC	CARVEGAPWNEQFF
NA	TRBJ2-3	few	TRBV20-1	TGCAGTGCTTTATCCGGGACTCCAGATACGCAGTATTTT	CSALSGTPDTQYF
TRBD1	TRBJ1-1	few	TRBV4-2	TGTGCCAGCAGCCAAGCCGCTGACAGGGGGCGAAGCACTGAAGCTTTCTTT	CASSQAADRGRSTEAFF